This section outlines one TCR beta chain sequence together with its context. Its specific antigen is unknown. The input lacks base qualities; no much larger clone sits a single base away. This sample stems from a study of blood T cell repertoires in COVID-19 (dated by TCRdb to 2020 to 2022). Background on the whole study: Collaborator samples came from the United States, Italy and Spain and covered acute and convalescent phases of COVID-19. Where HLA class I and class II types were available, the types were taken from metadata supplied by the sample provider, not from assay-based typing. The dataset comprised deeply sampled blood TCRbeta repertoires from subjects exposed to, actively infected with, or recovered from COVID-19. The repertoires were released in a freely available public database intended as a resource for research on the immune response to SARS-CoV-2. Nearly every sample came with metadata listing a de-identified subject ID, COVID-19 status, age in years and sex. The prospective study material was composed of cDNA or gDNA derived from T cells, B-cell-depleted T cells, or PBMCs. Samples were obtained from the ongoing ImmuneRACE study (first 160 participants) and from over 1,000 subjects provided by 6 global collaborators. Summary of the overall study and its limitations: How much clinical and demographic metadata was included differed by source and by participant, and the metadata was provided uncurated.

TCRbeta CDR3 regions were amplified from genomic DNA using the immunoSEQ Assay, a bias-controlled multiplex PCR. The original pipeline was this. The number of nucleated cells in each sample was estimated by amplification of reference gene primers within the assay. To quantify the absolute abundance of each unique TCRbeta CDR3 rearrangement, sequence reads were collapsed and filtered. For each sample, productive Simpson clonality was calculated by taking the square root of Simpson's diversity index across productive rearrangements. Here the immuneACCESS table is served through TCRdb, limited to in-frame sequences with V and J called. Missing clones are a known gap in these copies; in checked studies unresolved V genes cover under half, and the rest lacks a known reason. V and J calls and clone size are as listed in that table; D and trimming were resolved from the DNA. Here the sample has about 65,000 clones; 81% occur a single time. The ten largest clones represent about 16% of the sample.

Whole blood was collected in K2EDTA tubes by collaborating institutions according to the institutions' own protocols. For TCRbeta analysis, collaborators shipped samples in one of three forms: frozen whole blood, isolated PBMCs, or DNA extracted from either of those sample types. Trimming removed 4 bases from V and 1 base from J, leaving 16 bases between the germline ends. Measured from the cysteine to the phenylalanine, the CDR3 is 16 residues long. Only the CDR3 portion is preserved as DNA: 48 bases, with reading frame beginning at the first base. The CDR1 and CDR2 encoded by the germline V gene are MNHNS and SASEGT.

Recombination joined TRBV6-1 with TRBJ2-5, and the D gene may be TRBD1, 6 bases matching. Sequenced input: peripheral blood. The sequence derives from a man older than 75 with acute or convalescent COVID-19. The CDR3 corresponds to CASSVRTATPQETQYF. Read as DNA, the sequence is TGTGCCAGCAGTGTCCGGACAGCAACTCCCCAAGAGACCCAGTACTTC.